Presented here are 9 T cell receptor beta chains from one specimen sequenced in a study of blood T cell repertoires in COVID-19. Some clones are missing from TCRdb's copy, which holds only in-frame ones; the method was immunoSEQ multiplex PCR. The sample lists roughly 250,000 clones; about 88% were seen once. Input material: peripheral blood. All receptors derive from a middle-aged woman who had recovered from COVID-19.

This clone has a handful of counts. This rearrangement joins TRBV5-1 to TRBJ2-4; 7 bases align to TRBD2. Unmatched junction bases numbered 11, after V lost 7 bases and J lost 7 bases. Germline lookup yields CDR1 SGHRS and CDR2 YFSETQ. The CDR3 covers 14 residues. CDR3 sequence reads: CASADGGAGNIQYF. The CDR3 DNA is TGCGCCAGCGCGGACGGGGGAGCGGGGAACATTCAGTACTTC.

This chain joins TRBV18 and TRBJ1-4; 7 bases map to TRBD1. The CDR3 covers 15 residues. Germline CDR1 and CDR2: KGHSH and LQKENI. V dropped 3 bases and J dropped 6; count of bases not matched to a gene: 7. DNA for the CDR3: TGTGCCAGCTCACCGGTCAGGGGGATGGATGAAAAACTGTTTTTT. It yields the protein CASSPVRGMDEKLFF.

The J gene is TRBJ1-6, the V gene TRBV6-1, with D tentatively TRBD1 (6 bases). The CDR3 is 15 amino acids. The germline CDR1 and CDR2 sequences are MNHNS and SASEGT. V was pared by 3 bases and J by 7 bases, with 13 bases between. Here the CDR3 DNA reads TGTGCCAGCAGTGACCAGGGGACGGGGAATTCACCCCTCCACTTT. This codes for CASSDQGTGNSPLHF.

This clone occurred once. The rearrangement links TRBV28 to TRBJ1-6, with unresolved D. Trimming pared 2 bases from V and 4 bases from J, leaving 15 bases between. Germline CDR1 is MDHEN and CDR2 is SYDVKM. The CDR3 runs 17 residues. The CDR3 DNA reads TGTGCCAGCAGTTTAACCAACACCGATTATTATAATTCACCCCTCCACTTT. Protein sequence: CASSLTNTDYYNSPLHF. The full variable domain, rest sourced from reference TRBV28 and TRBJ1-6, is DVKVTQSSRYLVKRTGEKVFLECVQDMDHENMFWYRQDPGLGLRLIYFSYDVKMKEKGDIPEGYSVSREKKERFSLILESASTNQTSMYLCASSLTNTDYYNSPLHFGNGTRLTVT.

The chain links TRBV9 to TRBJ1-1; D is perhaps TRBD1 (5 bases). Trimming stripped 3 bases from V and 0 bases from J, with 15 bases between. Per the germline V gene, CDR1 is SGDLS and CDR2 is YYNGEE. The CDR3 runs to 16 residues. This CDR3 is CASSAGRGGMNTEAFF. In DNA, the CDR3 is TGTGCCAGCAGCGCCGGTCGGGGGGGGATGAACACTGAAGCTTTCTTT.

Worth noting for this clone: The same CDR3 is also encoded by other DNA sequences in this sample. This chain connects TRBV5-1 to TRBJ2-5; 11 positions agree with TRBD1. CDR3 length: 13 residues. Germline V gene sequence: CDR1 SGHRS, CDR2 YFSETQ. The ends lost 3 bases at V and 5 bases at J; junction bases unmatched: 0. DNA for the CDR3: TGCGCCAGCAGCTGGACAGGGGGCGAGACCCAGTACTTC. Translating it yields CASSWTGGETQYF.

The gene calls are TRBV27 and TRBJ2-7, with 9 bases fitting TRBD1. The germline V gene encodes CDR1 MNHEY and CDR2 SMNVEV (reference sequence). Unmatched junction bases numbered 13, after V lost 1 base and J lost 3 bases. The CDR3 has 18 amino acids. CDR3 protein: CASSLLYLTGGKGYEQYF. The CDR3 coding sequence is TGTGCCAGCAGTTTATTATATTTAACAGGGGGCAAGGGCTACGAGCAGTACTTC.

The rearrangement links TRBV4-3 to TRBJ2-3; the D gene is possibly TRBD2 (6 bases). Germline values: CDR1 LGHNA, CDR2 YSLEER. Trimming left V 0 bases short and J 2 bases short, with 12 bases between. There are 16 residues in the CDR3. CDR3 nucleotide sequence: TGCGCCAGCAGCCAAGATCGGGGCGGGACCACAGATACGCAGTATTTT. As protein: CASSQDRGGTTDTQYF.

The chain employs TRBV6-2 or TRBV6-3 and TRBJ2-7; 8 nucleotides agree with TRBD2. From germline, CDR1 is MNHEY and CDR2 SVGEGT. J was trimmed by 1 base and V by 2 bases; bases with no gene match: 10. The CDR3 consists of 17 residues. DNA for the CDR3: TGTGCCAGCAGTTACGGGCTAGCGGGTGCCGGGTCCTACGAGCAGTACTTC. The encoded protein is CASSYGLAGAGSYEQYF.